The 9 T cell receptor beta chains presented below share a single source sample, sequenced in a study of PD-1 blockade in classical Hodgkin lymphoma. Sequencing was performed with immunoSEQ multiplex PCR; in TCRdb, only in-frame clones are kept and a portion is missing. The repertoire consists of about 19,000 clones, with 70% to 85% occurring once and the leading ten covering roughly 6.4%. Every single patient, without exception, relapsed after autologous stem cell transplantation, and brentuximab vedotin exposure varied. The specimen was peripheral blood mononuclear cells (PBMCs), collected at baseline. Receptor source: a human donor with classical Hodgkin lymphoma.

The chain joins TRBV4-1 to TRBJ2-1; perhaps D is TRBD1 or TRBD2 (5 bases each). V lost 3 bases, J lost 5 bases, and 14 bases lay in between. Germline V gene sequence: CDR1 MGHRA, CDR2 YSYEKL. There are 15 residues in the CDR3. The CDR3 nucleotides are TGCGCCAGCAGCCATCTTCGGGGCACAGACAATGAGCAGTTCTTC. Translated, it gives CASSHLRGTDNEQFF.

The chain carries TRBV9 and TRBJ2-7; TRBD1 aligns across 7 bases. CDR3 length: 14 amino acids. Trimming removed 0 bases from V and 0 bases from J; junction bases left unmatched: 0. Germline CDR1 is SGDLS and CDR2 is YYNGEE. DNA of the CDR3: TGTGCCAGCAGCGTAGGGGACAGCTCCTACGAGCAGTACTTC. Translated: CASSVGDSSYEQYF.

The V gene is TRBV4-3, the J gene TRBJ2-1; TRBD2 agrees at 7 bases. Germline V gives CDR1 LGHNA, CDR2 YSLEER. V gave up 2 bases and J gave up 9 bases; unmatched junction bases: 13. The CDR3 has 16 amino acids. Written as DNA, the CDR3 is TGCGCCAGCAGCCAACATGGGGGGGGTGGAGACGGTGAGCAGTTCTTC. Protein sequence: CASSQHGGGGDGEQFF.

The chain employs TRBV4-3 and TRBJ2-1; D is possibly TRBD2 (6 bases). The CDR3 spans 15 residues. Germline CDR1 LGHNA, CDR2 YSLEER. Trimming cost V 2 bases and J 2 bases, with 10 bases left between them. CDR3 protein: CASSQYGEAYNEQFF. The CDR3 coding sequence is TGCGCCAGCAGCCAATACGGGGAGGCCTACAATGAGCAGTTCTTC.

V and J are TRBV2 and TRBJ2-3; no reliable D call. The V end was cut by 4 bases, the J end by 3 bases, with 11 bases between. The germline gives CDR1 SNHLY, CDR2 FYNNEI. The CDR3 covers 14 residues. The CDR3 DNA is TGTGCCAGCAGTGTAGACGGCCTTACAGATACGCAGTATTTT. Its protein is CASSVDGLTDTQYF.

The sample holds one count of this clone. The J gene is TRBJ1-3, the V gene TRBV28, with 8 nucleotides matching TRBD1. Germline V gives CDR1 MDHEN, CDR2 SYDVKM. The V and J ends lost 1 base and 0 bases, in that order; junction bases with no gene match: 5. CDR3 length: 17 residues. The CDR3 DNA reads as TGTGCCAGCAGTTTATATCCCAGGGGGCGCTCTGGAAACACCATATATTTT. Translation: CASSLYPRGRSGNTIYF.

The J gene is TRBJ2-1, the V gene TRBV4-2; 10 nucleotides agree with TRBD2. The V gene's germline CDR1 is LGHNA and CDR2 YNFKEQ. The CDR3 covers 16 residues. The V and J ends lost 4 bases and 5 bases, in that order; junction bases with no gene match: 8. The CDR3 here is CASSPTLAGTNNEQFF. The CDR3 bases are TGTGCCAGCAGCCCGACACTAGCGGGGACAAACAATGAGCAGTTCTTC.

The gene calls are TRBV2 and TRBJ2-2; 12 bases map to TRBD2. The V gene's germline CDR1 is SNHLY and CDR2 FYNNEI. The length of the CDR3 is 18 residues. With 4 bases clipped from V and 4 bases from J, the junction kept 10 bases outside the gene matches. The CDR3 DNA follows: TGTGCCAGCAGTGTTATTTCTAGCGGGGGGGCGAGCACCGGGGAGCTGTTTTTT. Its protein product is CASSVISSGGASTGELFF.

V gene TRBV18 combines with J gene TRBJ2-2; D perhaps matches TRBD2 (5 bases). The CDR3 covers 15 residues. Germline CDR1 and CDR2: KGHSH and LQKENI. Trimming removed 0 bases from V and 5 bases from J, with 10 bases in between. In DNA, the CDR3 is TGTGCCAGCTCACCACCGGGTTGGGAGACCGGGGAGCTGTTTTTT. Amino acids: CASSPPGWETGELFF.